This T cell receptor (beta chain) was recorded in a study of shared clonotypes between healthy human individuals. V lost 5 bases, J lost 2 bases, and 5 bases stayed unmatched. The length of the CDR3 is 15 residues. Germline CDR1 is SGHAT and CDR2 is FQNNGV. Generated by immunoSEQ multiplex PCR, the TCRdb table keeps only in-frame clones and is missing some. The data show about 2.4 million clones, 85% to 95% seen once. The J gene is TRBJ2-7, the V gene TRBV11-2, with 11 bases fitting TRBD1. This TCR derives from a man between 18 and 35 years old in good health. Sequencing used naive CD4+ T cells sorted from blood. Subset meaning: CD45RA+ positively selected. CDR3 region: CASSPGTGGPYEQYF. For the CDR3, the DNA is TGTGCCAGCAGCCCCGGGACAGGGGGGCCCTACGAGCAGTACTTC.